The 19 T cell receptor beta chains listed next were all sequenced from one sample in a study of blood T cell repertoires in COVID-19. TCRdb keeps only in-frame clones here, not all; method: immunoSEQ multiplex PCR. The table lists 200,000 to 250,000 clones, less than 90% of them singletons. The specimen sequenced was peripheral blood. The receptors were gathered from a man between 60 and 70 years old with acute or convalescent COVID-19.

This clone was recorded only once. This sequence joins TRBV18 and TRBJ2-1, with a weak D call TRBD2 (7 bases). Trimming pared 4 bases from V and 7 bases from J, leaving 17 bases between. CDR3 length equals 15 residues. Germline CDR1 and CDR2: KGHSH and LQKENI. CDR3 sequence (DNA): TGTGCCAGCTCACGGGATGCGGGGGCGGAAAATGAGCAGTTCTTC. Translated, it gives CASSRDAGAENEQFF.

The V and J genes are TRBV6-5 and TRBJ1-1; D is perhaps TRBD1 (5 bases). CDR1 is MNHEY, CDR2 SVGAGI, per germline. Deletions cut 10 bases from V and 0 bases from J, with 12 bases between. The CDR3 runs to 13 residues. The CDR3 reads CATRPTVNTEAFF. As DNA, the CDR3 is TGTGCCACAAGACCGACAGTGAACACTGAAGCTTTCTTT.

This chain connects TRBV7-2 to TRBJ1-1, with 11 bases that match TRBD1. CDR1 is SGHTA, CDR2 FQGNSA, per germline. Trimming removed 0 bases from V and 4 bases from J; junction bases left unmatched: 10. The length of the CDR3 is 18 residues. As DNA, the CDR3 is TGTGCCAGCAGCTTAGCCACTAGCCGGACAGGGGGCTTCACTGAAGCTTTCTTT. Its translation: CASSLATSRTGGFTEAFF.

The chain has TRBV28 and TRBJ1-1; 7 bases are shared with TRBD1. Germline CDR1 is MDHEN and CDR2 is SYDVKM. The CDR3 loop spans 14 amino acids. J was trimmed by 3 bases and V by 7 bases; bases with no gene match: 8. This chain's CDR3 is CASNQLDRDTEAFF. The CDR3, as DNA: TGTGCCAGCAACCAACTCGACAGGGACACTGAAGCTTTCTTT.

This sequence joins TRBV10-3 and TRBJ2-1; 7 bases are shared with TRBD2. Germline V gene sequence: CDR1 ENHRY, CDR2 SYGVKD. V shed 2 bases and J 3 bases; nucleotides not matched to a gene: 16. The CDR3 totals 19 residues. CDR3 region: CAISEPLLGSSGDYNEQFF. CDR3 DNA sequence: TGTGCCATCAGTGAGCCCCTCCTAGGTTCCAGCGGGGACTACAATGAGCAGTTCTTC.

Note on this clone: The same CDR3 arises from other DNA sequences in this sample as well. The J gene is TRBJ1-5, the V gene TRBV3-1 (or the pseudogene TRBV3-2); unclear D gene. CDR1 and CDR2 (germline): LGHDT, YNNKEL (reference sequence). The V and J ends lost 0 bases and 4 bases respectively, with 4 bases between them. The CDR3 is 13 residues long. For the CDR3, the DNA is TGTGCCAGCAGCCAAGACAGGAATCAGCCCCAGCATTTT. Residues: CASSQDRNQPQHF.

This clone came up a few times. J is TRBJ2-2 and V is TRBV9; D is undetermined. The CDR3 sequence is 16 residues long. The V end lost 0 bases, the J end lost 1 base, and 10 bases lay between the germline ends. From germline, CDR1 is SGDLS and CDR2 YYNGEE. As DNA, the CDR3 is TGTGCCAGCAGCGTAGCGGCAGGCCTGAACACCGGGGAGCTGTTTTTT. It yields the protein CASSVAAGLNTGELFF.

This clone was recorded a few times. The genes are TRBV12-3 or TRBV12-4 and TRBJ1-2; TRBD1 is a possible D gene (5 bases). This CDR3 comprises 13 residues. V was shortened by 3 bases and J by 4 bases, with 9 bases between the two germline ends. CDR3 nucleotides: TGTGCCAGCAGTTTGGGCAGGGCCTATGGCTACACCTTC. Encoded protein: CASSLGRAYGYTF.

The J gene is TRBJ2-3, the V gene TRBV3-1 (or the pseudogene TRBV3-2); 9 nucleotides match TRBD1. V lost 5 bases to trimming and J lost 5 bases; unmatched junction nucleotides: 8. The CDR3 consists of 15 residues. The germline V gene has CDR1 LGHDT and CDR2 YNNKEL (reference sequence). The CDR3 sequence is CASSDQTGGGDTQYF. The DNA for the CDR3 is TGTGCCAGCAGCGACCAGACAGGGGGGGGAGATACGCAGTATTTT.

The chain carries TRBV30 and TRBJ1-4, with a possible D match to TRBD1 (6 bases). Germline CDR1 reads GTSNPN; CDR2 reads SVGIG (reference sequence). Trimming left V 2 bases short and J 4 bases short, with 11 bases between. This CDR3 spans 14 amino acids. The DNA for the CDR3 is TGTGCCTGGAGTCAGGGGAAACTTAATGAAAAACTGTTTTTT. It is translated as CAWSQGKLNEKLFF.

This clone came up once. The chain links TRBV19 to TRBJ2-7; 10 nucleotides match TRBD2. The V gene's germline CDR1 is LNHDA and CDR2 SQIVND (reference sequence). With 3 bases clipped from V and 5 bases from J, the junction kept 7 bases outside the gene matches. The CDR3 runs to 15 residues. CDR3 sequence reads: CASSIFTSGKDEQYF. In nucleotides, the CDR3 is TGTGCCAGTAGTATTTTTACTAGCGGGAAGGACGAGCAGTACTTC.

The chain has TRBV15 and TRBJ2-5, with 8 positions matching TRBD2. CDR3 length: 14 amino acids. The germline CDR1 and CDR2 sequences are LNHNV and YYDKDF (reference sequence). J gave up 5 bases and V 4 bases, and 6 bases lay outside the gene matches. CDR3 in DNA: TGTGCCACCAGCATCAGACTAGCGTTGGAGACCCAGTACTTC. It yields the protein CATSIRLALETQYF.

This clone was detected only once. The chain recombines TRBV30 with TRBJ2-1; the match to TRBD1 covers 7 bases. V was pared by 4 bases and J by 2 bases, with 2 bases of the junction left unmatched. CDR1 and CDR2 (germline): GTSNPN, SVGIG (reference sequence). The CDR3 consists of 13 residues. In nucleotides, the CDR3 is TGTGCCTGGATCGGACAGGCCTACAATGAGCAGTTCTTC. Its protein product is CAWIGQAYNEQFF.

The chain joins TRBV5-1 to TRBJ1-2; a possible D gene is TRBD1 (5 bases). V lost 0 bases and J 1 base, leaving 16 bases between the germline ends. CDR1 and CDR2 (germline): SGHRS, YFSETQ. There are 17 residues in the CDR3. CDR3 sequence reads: CASSLGGAGSDNYGYTF. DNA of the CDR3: TGCGCCAGCAGCTTGGGCGGGGCAGGGTCGGATAACTATGGCTACACCTTC. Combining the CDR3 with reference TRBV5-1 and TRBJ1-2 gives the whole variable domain KAGVTQTPRYLIKTRGQQVTLSCSPISGHRSVSWYQQTPGQGLQFLFEYFSETQRNKGNFPGRFSGRQFSNSRSEMNVSTLELGDSALYLCASSLGGAGSDNYGYTFGSGTRLTVV.

Here the CDR3 reads CASSYTSRGTQHF. For the CDR3, the DNA is TGTGCCAGCAGTTACACATCCAGGGGGACCCAGCATTTT. The rearrangement joins TRBV6-5 to TRBJ1-5; 7 nucleotides line up with TRBD1. Trimming removed 2 bases from V and 11 bases from J; junction bases left unmatched: 6. CDR1 is MNHEY and CDR2 is SVGAGI in the germline V gene. This CDR3 contains 13 residues.

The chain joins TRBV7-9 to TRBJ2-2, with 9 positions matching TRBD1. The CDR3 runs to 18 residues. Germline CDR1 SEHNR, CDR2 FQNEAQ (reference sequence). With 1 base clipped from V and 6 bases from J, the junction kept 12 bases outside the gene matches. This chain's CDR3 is CASSLDYSGQGYSGELFF. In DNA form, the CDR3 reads TGTGCCAGCAGCTTAGACTATTCGGGACAGGGTTACTCCGGGGAGCTGTTTTTT.

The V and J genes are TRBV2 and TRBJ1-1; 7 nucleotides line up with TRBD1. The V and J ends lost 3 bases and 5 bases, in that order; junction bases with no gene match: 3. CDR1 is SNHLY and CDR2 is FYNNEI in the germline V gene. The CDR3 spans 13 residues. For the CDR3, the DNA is TGTGCCAGCAGTGAGGGCAGGGGGACTGAAGCTTTCTTT. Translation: CASSEGRGTEAFF.

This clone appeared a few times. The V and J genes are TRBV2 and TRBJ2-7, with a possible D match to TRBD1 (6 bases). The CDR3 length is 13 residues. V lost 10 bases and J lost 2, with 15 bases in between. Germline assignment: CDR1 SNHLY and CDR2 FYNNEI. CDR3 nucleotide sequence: TGTGCCACTTCGGACAGTATACCCTACGAGCAGTACTTC. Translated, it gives CATSDSIPYEQYF.

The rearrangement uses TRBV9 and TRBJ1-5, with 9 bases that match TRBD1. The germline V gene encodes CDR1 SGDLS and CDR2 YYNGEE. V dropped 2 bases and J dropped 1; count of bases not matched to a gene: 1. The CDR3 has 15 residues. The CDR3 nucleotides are TGTGCCAGCAGCGTCGGACAGGGGAGCAATCAGCCCCAGCATTTT. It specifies CASSVGQGSNQPQHF.